This TCR beta chain came from a study of identical twins. Study conclusions and caveats: Reduced insertions were recorded for abundant cord blood beta clonotypes, with no such pattern in memory repertoires. For zero-insertion analyses, partial confounding could come from invariant MAIT and iNKT cells.

It was template switching that added a universal primer site, and there were unique molecular identifiers on the cDNA. One entry per CDR3 protein results from TCRdb running MiXCR on the 5' RACE reads. The table includes 1.5 million to 2 million distinct CDR3 sequences, roughly a third detected once. Germline CDR1 SQVTM, CDR2 ANQGSEA. The CDR3 totals 15 residues. A word on this clonotype: Its antigen is unknown.

Each donor (without exception) was a healthy Caucasian. The sequence was obtained from a newborn girl in good health. The sample taken for sequencing was cord blood. The chain employs TRBV29-1 and TRBJ2-4; 9 positions agree with TRBD1. With the DNA end fitting TRBJ2-7 better, the J assignment may be wrong. The CDR3 region is CSVTTGGAGTYEQYF. As DNA, the CDR3 is TGCAGCGTAACTACAGGGGGCGCAGGGACCTACGAGCAGTACTTC.